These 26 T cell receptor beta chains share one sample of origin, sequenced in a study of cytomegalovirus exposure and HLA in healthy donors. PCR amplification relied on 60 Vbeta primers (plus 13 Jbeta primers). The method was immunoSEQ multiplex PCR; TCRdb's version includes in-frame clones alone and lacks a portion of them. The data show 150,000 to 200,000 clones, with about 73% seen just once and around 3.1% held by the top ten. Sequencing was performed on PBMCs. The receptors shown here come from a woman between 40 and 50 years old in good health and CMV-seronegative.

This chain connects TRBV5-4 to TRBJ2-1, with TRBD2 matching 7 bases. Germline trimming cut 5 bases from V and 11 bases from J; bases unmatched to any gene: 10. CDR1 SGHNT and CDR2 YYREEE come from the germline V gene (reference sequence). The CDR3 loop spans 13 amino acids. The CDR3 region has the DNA TGTGCCAGCAGACCCTCCCTTAGCGGGCAGCAGTTCTTC. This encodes CASRPSLSGQQFF.

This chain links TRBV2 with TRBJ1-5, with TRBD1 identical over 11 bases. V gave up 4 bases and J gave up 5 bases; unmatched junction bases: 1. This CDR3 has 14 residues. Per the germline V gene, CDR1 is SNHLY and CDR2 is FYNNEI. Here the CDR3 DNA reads TGTGCCAGCAGTGGGACAGGGGGCGATCAGCCCCAGCATTTT. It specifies CASSGTGGDQPQHF.

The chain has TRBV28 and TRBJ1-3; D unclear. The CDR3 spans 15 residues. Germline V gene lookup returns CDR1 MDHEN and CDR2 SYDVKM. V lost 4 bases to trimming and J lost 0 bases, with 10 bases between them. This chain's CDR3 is CASSSPRFSGNTIYF. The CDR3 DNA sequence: TGTGCCAGCAGTTCCCCCCGGTTCTCTGGAAACACCATATATTTT.

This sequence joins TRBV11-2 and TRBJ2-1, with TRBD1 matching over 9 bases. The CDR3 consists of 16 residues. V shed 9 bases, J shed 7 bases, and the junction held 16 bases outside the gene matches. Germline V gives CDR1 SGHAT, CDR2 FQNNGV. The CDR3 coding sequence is TGTGCCAGTCAAAAACCGGGACAGGGTTTAGTTAATGAGCAGTTCTTC. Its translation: CASQKPGQGLVNEQFF.

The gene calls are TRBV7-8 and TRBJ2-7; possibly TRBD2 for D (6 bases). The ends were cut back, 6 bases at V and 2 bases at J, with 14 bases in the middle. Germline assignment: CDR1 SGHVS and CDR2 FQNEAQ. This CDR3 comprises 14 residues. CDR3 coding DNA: TGTGCCAGCAGTGCCGGAGGGAGAGCCTACGAGCAGTACTTC. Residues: CASSAGGRAYEQYF.

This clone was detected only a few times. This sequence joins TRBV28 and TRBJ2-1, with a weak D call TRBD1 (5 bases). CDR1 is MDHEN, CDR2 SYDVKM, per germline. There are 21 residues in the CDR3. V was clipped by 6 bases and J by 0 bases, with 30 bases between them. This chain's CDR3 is CASRPSRSWGVAPSSYNEQFF. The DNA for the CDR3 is TGTGCCAGCAGACCCAGTCGTTCTTGGGGCGTTGCTCCCAGCTCCTACAATGAGCAGTTCTTC. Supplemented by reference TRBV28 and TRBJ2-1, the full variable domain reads DVKVTQSSRYLVKRTGEKVFLECVQDMDHENMFWYRQDPGLGLRLIYFSYDVKMKEKGDIPEGYSVSREKKERFSLILESASTNQTSMYLCASRPSRSWGVAPSSYNEQFFGPGTRLTVL.

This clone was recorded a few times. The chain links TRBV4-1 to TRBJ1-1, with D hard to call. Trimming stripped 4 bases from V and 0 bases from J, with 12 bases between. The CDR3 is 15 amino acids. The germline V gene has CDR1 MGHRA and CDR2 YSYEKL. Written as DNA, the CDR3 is TGCGCCAGCAGCCTATTCAGACATCTGAACACTGAAGCTTTCTTT. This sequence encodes CASSLFRHLNTEAFF.

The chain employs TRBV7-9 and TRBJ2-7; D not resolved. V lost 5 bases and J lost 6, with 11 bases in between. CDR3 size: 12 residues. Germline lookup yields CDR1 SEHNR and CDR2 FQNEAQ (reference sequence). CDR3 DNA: TGTGCCAGCAGCCCCTCAGTAGCCGAGCAGTACTTC. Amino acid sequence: CASSPSVAEQYF. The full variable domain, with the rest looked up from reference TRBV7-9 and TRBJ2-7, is DTGVSQNPRHKITKRGQNVTFRCDPISEHNRLYWYRQTLGQGPEFLTYFQNEAQLEKSRLLSDRFSAERPKGSFSTLEIQRTEQGDSAMYLCASSPSVAEQYFGPGTRLTVT.

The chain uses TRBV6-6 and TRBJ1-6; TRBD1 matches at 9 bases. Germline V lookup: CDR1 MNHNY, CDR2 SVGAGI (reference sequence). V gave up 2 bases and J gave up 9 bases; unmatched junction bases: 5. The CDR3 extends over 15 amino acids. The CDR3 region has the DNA TGTGCCAGCAGTTACAGTCGGGACAGGGTTTCACCCCTCCACTTT. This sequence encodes CASSYSRDRVSPLHF.

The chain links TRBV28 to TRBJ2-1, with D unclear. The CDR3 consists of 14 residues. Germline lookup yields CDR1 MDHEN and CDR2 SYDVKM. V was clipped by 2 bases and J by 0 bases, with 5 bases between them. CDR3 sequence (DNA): TGTGCCAGCAGTTTAGGCGGCTCCTACAATGAGCAGTTCTTC. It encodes CASSLGGSYNEQFF.

CDR3 nucleotide sequence: TGTGCCTCCCGAAGGACAGGGAATAATGAAAAACTGTTTTTT. Amino acid sequence: CASRRTGNNEKLFF. The genes are TRBV6-5 and TRBJ1-4, with TRBD1 matching 8 bases. Germline loops: CDR1 MNHEY, CDR2 SVGAGI. Unmatched junction bases numbered 9, after V lost 11 bases and J lost 4 bases. This CDR3 is built from 14 residues.

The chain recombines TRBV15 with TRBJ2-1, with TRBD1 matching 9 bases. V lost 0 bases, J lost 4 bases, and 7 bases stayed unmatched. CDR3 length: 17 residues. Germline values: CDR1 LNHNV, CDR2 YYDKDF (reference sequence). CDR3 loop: CATSRDSPGQGYNEQFF. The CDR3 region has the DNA TGTGCCACCAGCAGAGATTCCCCGGGACAGGGATACAATGAGCAGTTCTTC.

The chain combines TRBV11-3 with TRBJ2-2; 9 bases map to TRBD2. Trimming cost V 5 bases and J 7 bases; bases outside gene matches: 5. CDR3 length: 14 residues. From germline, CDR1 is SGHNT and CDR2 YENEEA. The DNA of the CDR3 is TGTGCCAGCAGCCCATCTAGCGGGGTCGGGGAGCTGTTTTTT. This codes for CASSPSSGVGELFF.

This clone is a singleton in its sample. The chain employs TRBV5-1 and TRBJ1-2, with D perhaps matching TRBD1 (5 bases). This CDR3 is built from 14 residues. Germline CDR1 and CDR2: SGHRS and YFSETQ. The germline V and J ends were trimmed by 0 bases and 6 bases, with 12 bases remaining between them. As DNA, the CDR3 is TGCGCCAGCAGCTTGGGGGGCAGGGCTAATGGCTACACCTTC. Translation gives CASSLGGRANGYTF.

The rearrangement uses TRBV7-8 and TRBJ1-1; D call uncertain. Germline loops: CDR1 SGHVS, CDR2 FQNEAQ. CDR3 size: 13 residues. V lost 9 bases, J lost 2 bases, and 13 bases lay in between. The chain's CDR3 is CASCRGVNTEAFF. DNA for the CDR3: TGTGCCAGTTGCCGCGGCGTAAACACTGAAGCTTTCTTT.

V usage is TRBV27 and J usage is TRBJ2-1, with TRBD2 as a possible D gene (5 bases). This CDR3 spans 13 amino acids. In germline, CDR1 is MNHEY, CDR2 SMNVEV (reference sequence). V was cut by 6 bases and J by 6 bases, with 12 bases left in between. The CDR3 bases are TGTGCCAGCAGCTTGCCGGGGTTCAATGAGCAGTTCTTC. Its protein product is CASSLPGFNEQFF.

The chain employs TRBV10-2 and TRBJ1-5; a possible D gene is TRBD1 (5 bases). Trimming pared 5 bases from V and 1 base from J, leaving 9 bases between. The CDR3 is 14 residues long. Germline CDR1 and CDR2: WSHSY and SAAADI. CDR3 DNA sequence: TGCGCCAGCAGTAACCGACAGAGCAATCAGCCCCAGCATTTT. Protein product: CASSNRQSNQPQHF.

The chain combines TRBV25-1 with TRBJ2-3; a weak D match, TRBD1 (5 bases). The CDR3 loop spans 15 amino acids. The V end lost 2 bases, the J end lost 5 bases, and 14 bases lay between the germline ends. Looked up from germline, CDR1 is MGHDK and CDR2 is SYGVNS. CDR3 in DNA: TGTGCCAGCAGTGAAGGGTGGGGCCCCGGAGATACGCAGTATTTT. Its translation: CASSEGWGPGDTQYF. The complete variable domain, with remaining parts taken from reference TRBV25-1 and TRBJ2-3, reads EADIYQTPRYLVIGTGKKITLECSQTMGHDKMYWYQQDPGMELHLIHYSYGVNSTEKGDLSSESTVSRIRTEHFPLTLESARPSHTSQYLCASSEGWGPGDTQYFGPGTRLTVL.

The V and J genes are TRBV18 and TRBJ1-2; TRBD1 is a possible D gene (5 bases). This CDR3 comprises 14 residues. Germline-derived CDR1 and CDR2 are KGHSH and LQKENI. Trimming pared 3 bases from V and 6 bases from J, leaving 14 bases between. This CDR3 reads CASSPPAGSNGYTF. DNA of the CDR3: TGTGCCAGCTCACCCCCCGCAGGGTCGAATGGCTACACCTTC. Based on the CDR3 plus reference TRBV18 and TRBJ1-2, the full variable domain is NAGVMQNPRHLVRRRGQEARLRCSPMKGHSHVYWYRQLPEEGLKFMVYLQKENIIDESGMPKERFSAEFPKEGPSILRIQQVVRGDSAAYFCASSPPAGSNGYTFGSGTRLTVV.

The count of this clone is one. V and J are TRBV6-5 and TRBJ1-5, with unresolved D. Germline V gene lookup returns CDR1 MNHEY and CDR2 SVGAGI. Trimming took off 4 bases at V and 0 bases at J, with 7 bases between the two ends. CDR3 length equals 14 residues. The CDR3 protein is CASSFTASNQPQHF. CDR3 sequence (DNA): TGTGCCAGCAGTTTTACAGCTAGCAATCAGCCCCAGCATTTT.

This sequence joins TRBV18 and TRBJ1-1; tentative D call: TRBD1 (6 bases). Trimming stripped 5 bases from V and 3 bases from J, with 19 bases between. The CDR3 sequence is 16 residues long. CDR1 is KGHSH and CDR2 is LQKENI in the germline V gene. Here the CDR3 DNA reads TGTGCCAGCTCAAACAGGGCCACTTCTAAACACACTGAAGCTTTCTTT. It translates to CASSNRATSKHTEAFF. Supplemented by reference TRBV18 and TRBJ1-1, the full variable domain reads NAGVMQNPRHLVRRRGQEARLRCSPMKGHSHVYWYRQLPEEGLKFMVYLQKENIIDESGMPKERFSAEFPKEGPSILRIQQVVRGDSAAYFCASSNRATSKHTEAFFGQGTRLTVV.

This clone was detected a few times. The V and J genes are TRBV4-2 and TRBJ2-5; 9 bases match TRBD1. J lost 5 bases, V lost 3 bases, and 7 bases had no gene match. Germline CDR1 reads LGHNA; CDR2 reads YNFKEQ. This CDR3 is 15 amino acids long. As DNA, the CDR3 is TGTGCCAGCAGCCATGACAGGGGGAAGATGGAGACCCAGTACTTC. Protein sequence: CASSHDRGKMETQYF.

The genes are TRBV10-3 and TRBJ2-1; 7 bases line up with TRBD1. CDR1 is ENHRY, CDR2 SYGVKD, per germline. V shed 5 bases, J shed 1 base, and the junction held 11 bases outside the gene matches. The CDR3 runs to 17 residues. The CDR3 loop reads CAISKSQGTGSYNEQFF. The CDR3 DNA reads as TGTGCCATCAGTAAATCACAGGGGACGGGTTCCTACAATGAGCAGTTCTTC.

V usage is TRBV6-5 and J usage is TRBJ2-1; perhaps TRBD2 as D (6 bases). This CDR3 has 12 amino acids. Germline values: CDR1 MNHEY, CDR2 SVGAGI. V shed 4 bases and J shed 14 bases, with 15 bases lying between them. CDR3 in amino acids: CASSSTRTKEFF. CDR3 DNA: TGTGCCAGCAGTTCTACGAGGACTAAAGAGTTCTTC.

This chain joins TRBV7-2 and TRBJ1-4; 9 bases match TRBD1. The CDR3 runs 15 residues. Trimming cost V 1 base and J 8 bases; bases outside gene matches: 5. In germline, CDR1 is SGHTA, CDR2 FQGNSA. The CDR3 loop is CASSLGDRVGEKLFF. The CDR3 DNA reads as TGTGCCAGCAGCTTAGGGGACAGGGTTGGCGAAAAACTGTTTTTT.

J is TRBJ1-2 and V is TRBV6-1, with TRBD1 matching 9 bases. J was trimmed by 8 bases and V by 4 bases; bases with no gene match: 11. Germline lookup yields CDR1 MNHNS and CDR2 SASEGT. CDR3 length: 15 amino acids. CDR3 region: CASSAPGTGIRGYTF. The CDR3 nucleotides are TGTGCCAGCAGTGCCCCCGGGACAGGGATAAGGGGCTACACCTTC.